The sample holds a few counts of the clone carrying this TCR beta chain. What it recognizes is unknown. These data are taken from a study of OX40 agonist ivuxolimab in advanced cancers. About the study: At doses from 0.01 to 10 mg/kg, patients were given intravenous ivuxolimab every 2 weeks. Partial responses occurred in Three dose-escalation patients, one with hepatocellular carcinoma and two with cutaneous melanoma. Whole-study results and caveats: Within 6 weeks, CD4+ and CD8+ blood T cells expanded clonally at 0.1 to 3.0 mg/kg.

Some clones are missing from TCRdb's copy, which holds only in-frame ones; the method was immunoSEQ multiplex PCR. The sample has about 100,000 clones, around 93% seen once. The specimen was CD4+ or CD8+ T cells sorted from blood, collected in a trial of the OX40 agonist ivuxolimab. This receptor was obtained from an adult with an advanced solid tumor such as melanoma, head and neck, liver or kidney cancer.

Here the CDR3 DNA reads TGTGCCTGGAGTAGGGGTGAAGCTTTCTTT. Amino acids: CAWSRGEAFF. The rearrangement links TRBV30 to TRBJ1-1, with D possibly being TRBD1 (5 bases). Germline assignment: CDR1 GTSNPN and CDR2 SVGIG (reference sequence). The CDR3 sequence is 10 residues long. V lost 2 bases and J lost 7, with 5 bases in between.